This TCR beta chain was captured by sequencing in a study of OX40 agonist ivuxolimab in advanced cancers. For the study at large: The dose of intravenous ivuxolimab that patients received every 2 weeks ranged from 0.01 to 10 mg/kg. Findings and limits, study-wide: CD4+ T cells averaged fewer expanded clones than CD8+ T cells.

About this clone itself: Its specificity is not known.

Repertoires were generated with immunoSEQ multiplex PCR, while TCRdb's copy carries only in-frame clones and drops some. The table shows some 58,000 clones, with 86% occurring only once. Patients were excluded for autoimmune disease history or systemic immunosuppression. In germline, CDR1 is MNHEY, CDR2 SMNVEV (reference sequence). The CDR3 totals 13 residues. The germline V and J ends were trimmed by 4 bases and 2 bases, with 6 bases remaining between them. The chain has TRBV27 and TRBJ2-1; no definite D call. The source of this sequence is an adult with an advanced solid tumor such as melanoma, head and neck, liver or kidney cancer. Material: CD4+ or CD8+ T cells sorted from blood, obtained in a trial of the OX40 agonist ivuxolimab. The CDR3 nucleotides read TGTGCCAGCAGTTCCAACACCTACAATGAGCAGTTCTTC. Amino acid sequence: CASSSNTYNEQFF.